The 3 T cell receptor beta chains below come from one sample, sequenced in a study of vaccination effects on CD4 cells after COVID-19. Under the ViraFEST assay, PBMC were stimulated with viral peptide pools so that antigen-specific CD4+ T cells expanded. Sequencing was performed afterwards. Culture proceeded for nine to eleven days, and CD4+ T cells were then isolated. Nucleocapsid antibodies were negative in the vaccine recipients, who had never had SARS-CoV-2 infection. Only in-frame clones appear in the TCRdb table, and some are missing; sequencing was by immunoSEQ multiplex PCR. The sample lists roughly 35,000 clones; about 70% were seen once. Their cognate antigens are unknown. The material sequenced was CD4+ T cells from PBMCs cultured with HCoV-OC43 spike peptides, taken before COVID-19 vaccination. The subset denotes: HCoV-OC43 spike overlapping peptide pool stimulation. Receptor source: a human donor who received a COVID-19 vaccine.

The gene calls are TRBV19 and TRBJ1-5, with 7 bases identical to TRBD1. This CDR3 is built from 15 residues. The junction had 6 bases not matched to a gene; V was cut back by 7 bases and J by 0 bases. Germline assignment: CDR1 LNHDA and CDR2 SQIVND (reference sequence). The CDR3 loop reads CASTPTGFSNQPQHF. The CDR3 DNA is TGTGCCAGTACCCCGACAGGGTTTAGCAATCAGCCCCAGCATTTT.

This chain connects TRBV5-1 to TRBJ1-3; D is possibly TRBD1 (5 bases). The ends were cut back, 2 bases at V and 0 bases at J, with 15 bases in the middle. This CDR3 comprises 17 residues. Per germline, CDR1 SGHRS and CDR2 YFSETQ. The DNA of the CDR3 is TGCGCCAGCAGCTTATCATTACAGGCCGTCTCTGGAAACACCATATATTTT. It codes for CASSLSLQAVSGNTIYF.

The rearrangement uses TRBV5-1 and TRBJ2-3; 13 bases are a match to TRBD2. The V gene end was trimmed by 4 bases and the J gene end by 4 bases; junction bases not matched to a gene: 12. The CDR3 extends over 18 amino acids. CDR1 and CDR2 from the germline V gene are SGHRS and YFSETQ. DNA for the CDR3: TGCGCCAGCAGCCCCGTAATTACTAGCGGGGGGGTGTCAGATACGCAGTATTTT. Amino acids: CASSPVITSGGVSDTQYF.